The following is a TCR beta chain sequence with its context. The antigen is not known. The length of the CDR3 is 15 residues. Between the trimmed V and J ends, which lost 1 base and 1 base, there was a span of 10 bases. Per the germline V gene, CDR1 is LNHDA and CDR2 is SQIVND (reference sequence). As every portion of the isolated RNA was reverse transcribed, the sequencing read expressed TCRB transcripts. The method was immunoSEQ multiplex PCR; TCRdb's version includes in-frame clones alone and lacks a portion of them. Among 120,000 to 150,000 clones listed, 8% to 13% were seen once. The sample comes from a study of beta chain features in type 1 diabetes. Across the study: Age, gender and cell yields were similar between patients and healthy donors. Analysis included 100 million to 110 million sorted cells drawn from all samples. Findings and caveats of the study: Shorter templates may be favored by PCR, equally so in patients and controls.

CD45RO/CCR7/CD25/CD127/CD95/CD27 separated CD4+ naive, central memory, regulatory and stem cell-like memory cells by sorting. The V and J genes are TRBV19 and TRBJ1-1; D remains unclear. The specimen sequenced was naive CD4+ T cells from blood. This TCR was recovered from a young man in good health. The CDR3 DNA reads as TGTGCCAGTAGTATAGTCGGGGAGGGGAACACTGAAGCTTTCTTT. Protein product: CASSIVGEGNTEAFF. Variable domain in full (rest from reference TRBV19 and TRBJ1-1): DGGITQSPKYLFRKEGQNVTLSCEQNLNHDAMYWYRQDPGQGLRLIYYSQIVNDFQKGDIAEGYSVSREKKESFPLTVTSAQKNPTAFYLCASSIVGEGNTEAFFGQGTRLTVV.